This paragraph covers one T cell receptor (beta chain) sequence. Its specificity is not known. The sample belongs to a study of T cell responses to AZD1222 COVID-19 vaccine. General study results and limits: Just a handful of people given AZD1222 tested seropositive at baseline. Spike-specific TCRs gained breadth and depth after people received two AZD1222 doses. Repertoire collection took place solely once the T cell response had peaked.

This CDR3 is 13 amino acids long. Germline V lookup: CDR1 WNHNN, CDR2 SYGVQD (reference sequence). Trimming stripped 0 bases from V and 7 bases from J, with 9 bases between. Repertoires were generated with immunoSEQ multiplex PCR, while TCRdb's copy carries only in-frame clones and drops some. Of 150,000 to 200,000 clones in the sample, about 92% are singletons; the top ten hold less than 3%. The sequenced sample was peripheral blood, obtained on day 0 of AZD1222 vaccination. The TCR was taken from an adult in good health. This chain connects TRBV10-1 to TRBJ1-2, with a tentative D call TRBD1 (5 bases). The CDR3 DNA reads as TGCGCCAGCAGTGAGTCGCTTGGGGGTGGCTACACCTTC. Translating it yields CASSESLGGGYTF.